The 16 T cell receptor beta chains below all came from one sample that was sequenced in a study of T cells in Graves' hyperthyroidism and ophthalmopathy. Researchers amplified the TCR beta CDR3 regions from RNA transcripts. With the HTBI primer set, the TCR CDR3 went through a first round of RT-PCR. TCRdb called the multiplex PCR reads again in MiXCR, with one record for every CDR3 protein. The sample lists about 560,000 distinct CDR3 sequences; over 15% were seen once. Material for sequencing was blood. These receptor sequences come from a woman aged 18-30 years with Graves' hyperthyroidism.

This clonotype was recorded at least ten times. This chain connects TRBV6-1 to TRBJ2-7, with 9 bases that match TRBD2. The CDR3 has 15 amino acids. Germline CDR1 is MNHNS and CDR2 is SASEGT. V was clipped by 4 bases and J by 3 bases; unmatched bases: 7. CDR3 amino acids: CASSARLAANYEQYF. CDR3 nucleotides: TGTGCCAGCAGTGCAAGACTAGCGGCGAACTACGAGCAGTACTTC.

The V gene is TRBV12-3 or TRBV12-4, the J gene TRBJ2-1; D is unclear. The CDR3 loop spans 12 amino acids. Deletions cut 3 bases from V and 12 bases from J, with 12 bases between. CDR3: CASSFRRRRQFF. As DNA, the CDR3 is TGTGCCAGCAGTTTCAGACGAAGACGGCAGTTCTTC.

This clonotype was counted a few times. The chain combines TRBV19 with TRBJ2-5; 7 positions match TRBD2. Germline V gives CDR1 LNHDA, CDR2 SQIVND (reference sequence). Losses at the gene ends were 2 bases for V and 2 bases for J; bases not matched to a gene: 5. CDR3 length: 15 residues. CDR3 loop: CASSILGTTQETQYF. CDR3 DNA: TGTGCCAGTAGTATACTTGGGACTACACAAGAGACCCAGTACTTC.

V gene TRBV15 combines with J gene TRBJ2-7, with 10 bases matching TRBD1. Germline-derived CDR1 and CDR2 are LNHNV and YYDKDF (reference sequence). This CDR3 has 15 amino acids. J gave up 1 base and V 4 bases, and 4 bases lay outside the gene matches. DNA for the CDR3: TGTGCCACCAGCACCCCGGGACAGGGGTCCTACGAGCAGTACTTC. This translates into CATSTPGQGSYEQYF.

V gene TRBV29-1 combines with J gene TRBJ1-1, with a tentative D call TRBD1 (5 bases). Germline V lookup: CDR1 SQVTM, CDR2 ANQGSEA. The CDR3 contains 13 residues. With 6 bases removed from V and 2 bases from J, the gap between germline ends came to 13 bases. CDR3 bases: TGCAGCGTGATGGGGACCTTTAACACTGAAGCTTTCTTT. It is translated as CSVMGTFNTEAFF.

This clonotype was counted at least ten times. CDR3 protein: CASSVQVPGANVLTF. The CDR3 DNA follows: TGTGCCAGCAGCGTCCAGGTTCCCGGGGCCAACGTCCTGACTTTC. V is TRBV7-9 and J is TRBJ2-6; D call uncertain. Germline V gene data show CDR1 as SEHNR and CDR2 as FQNEAQ (reference sequence). Trimming stripped 5 bases from V and 4 bases from J, with 12 bases between. This CDR3 spans 15 amino acids.

This clonotype was seen ten or more times. The CDR3 protein is CASSYLGRFYGYTF. The CDR3 nucleotides are TGTGCCAGCAGTTACCTGGGACGGTTCTATGGCTACACCTTC. The chain joins TRBV6-6 to TRBJ1-2; D perhaps matches TRBD1 (5 bases). The CDR3 is 14 amino acids. Germline CDR1 is MNHNY and CDR2 is SVGAGI (reference sequence). V lost 2 bases to trimming and J lost 4 bases, with 11 bases between them.

This clonotype appeared many times. The chain recombines TRBV6-1 with TRBJ2-1; D is possibly TRBD1 (6 bases). Trimming shortened V by 7 bases and J by 6 bases, and 13 bases separated the two germline ends. Per germline, CDR1 MNHNS and CDR2 SASEGT. This CDR3 comprises 13 residues. This CDR3 reads CASNQGLGNEQFF. CDR3 in DNA: TGTGCCAGCAACCAGGGGCTGGGCAATGAGCAGTTCTTC.

This clonotype has at least ten counts. J is TRBJ2-1 and V is TRBV20-1; 11 bases align to TRBD2. The CDR3 sequence is 14 residues long. V was pared by 6 bases and J by 2 bases, with 3 bases of the junction left unmatched. From germline, CDR1 is DFQATT and CDR2 SNEGSKA (reference sequence). The CDR3 coding sequence is TGCAGTGCCTCACTAGCGGGGGCCTACAATGAGCAGTTCTTC. Protein sequence: CSASLAGAYNEQFF.

This clonotype was seen at least ten times. The CDR3 bases are TGTGCCAGCAGCCAAGATCTGCGAGGAGAGACCCAGTACTTC. Its translation is CASSQDLRGETQYF. The chain links TRBV4-2 to TRBJ2-5; unclear D gene. V lost 0 bases, J lost 4 bases, and 9 bases lay in between. The CDR3 is made up of 14 amino acids. Germline lookup yields CDR1 LGHNA and CDR2 YNFKEQ.

This chain links TRBV19 with TRBJ1-2; weak D call: TRBD1 (6 bases). CDR1 LNHDA and CDR2 SQIVND come from the germline V gene (reference sequence). Trimming removed 6 bases from V and 6 bases from J, with 17 bases in between. The CDR3 loop spans 14 amino acids. The CDR3 DNA reads as TGTGCCAGTAGGCCGACGGCAGGGGATGATGGCTACACCTTC. Translated, it gives CASRPTAGDDGYTF.

A few counts support this clonotype. The rearrangement joins TRBV14 to TRBJ1-1; the match to TRBD1 covers 7 bases. The CDR3 contains 18 residues. The germline V gene encodes CDR1 SGHDN and CDR2 FVKESK. The trim removed 3 bases at V and 3 bases at J, leaving 16 bases unmatched. The CDR3 loop reads CASSHHGQAFLGDTEAFF. In DNA form, the CDR3 reads TGTGCCAGCAGCCACCATGGACAGGCCTTCCTTGGGGACACTGAAGCTTTCTTT.

Ten or more counts support this clonotype. CDR3 amino acids: CASREGLSSSYEQYF. The CDR3 DNA reads as TGCGCCAGCAGGGAAGGACTCTCTAGCTCCTACGAGCAGTACTTC. This rearrangement joins TRBV4-1 to TRBJ2-7; weak D call: TRBD2 (5 bases). Germline V CDR1 and CDR2: MGHRA, YSYEKL. The length of the CDR3 is 15 residues. With 6 bases removed from V and 0 bases from J, the gap between germline ends came to 15 bases.

V and J are TRBV6-5 and TRBJ2-3; no reliable D call. This CDR3 has 14 residues. Trimming stripped 0 bases from V and 2 bases from J, with 6 bases between. The V gene's germline CDR1 is MNHEY and CDR2 SVGAGI. The CDR3 DNA follows: TGTGCCAGCAGTTACTCGCGGCTCACAGATACGCAGTATTTT. This translates into CASSYSRLTDTQYF.

In its sample, this clonotype was seen a few times. The CDR3 is CASSSFQSYYGYTF. For the CDR3, the DNA is TGTGCCAGCAGCTCGTTTCAGAGTTACTATGGCTACACCTTC. The V gene is TRBV5-8, the J gene TRBJ1-2; no clear D gene. The germline V gene has CDR1 SGHTS and CDR2 YDEGEE. The CDR3 consists of 14 residues. V dropped 3 bases and J dropped 3 bases, with 12 bases sitting between them.

This clonotype has ten or more counts. The V and J genes are TRBV6-2 or TRBV6-3 and TRBJ2-7, with 9 positions matching TRBD1. CDR3 length equals 16 residues. V trimming: 2 bases; J trimming: 5 bases; junction bases outside the gene matches: 10. Germline V lookup: CDR1 MNHEY, CDR2 SVGEGT. The CDR3, as DNA: TGTGCCAGCAGTTACCCCATGGACAGGGGAGGCCACGAGCAGTACTTC. Protein sequence: CASSYPMDRGGHEQYF.